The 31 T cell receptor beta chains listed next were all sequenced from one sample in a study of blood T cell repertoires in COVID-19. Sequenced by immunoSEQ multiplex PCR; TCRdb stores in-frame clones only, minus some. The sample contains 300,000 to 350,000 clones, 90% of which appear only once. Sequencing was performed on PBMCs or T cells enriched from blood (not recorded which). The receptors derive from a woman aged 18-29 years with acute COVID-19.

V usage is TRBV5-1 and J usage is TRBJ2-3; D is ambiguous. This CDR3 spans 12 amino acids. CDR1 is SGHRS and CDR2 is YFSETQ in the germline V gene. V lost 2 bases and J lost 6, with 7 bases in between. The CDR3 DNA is TGCGCCAGCAGCTTCCCCGCGGATACGCAGTATTTT. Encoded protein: CASSFPADTQYF.

The CDR3 coding sequence is TGCGCCAGCAGCCTCCACACTATCGCCTACAATGAGCAGTTCTTC. Protein product: CASSLHTIAYNEQFF. The chain joins TRBV5-1 to TRBJ2-1; D remains unclear. Germline CDR1 SGHRS, CDR2 YFSETQ. Trimming took 4 bases from V and 2 from J, leaving 13 bases between them. The CDR3 is 15 amino acids.

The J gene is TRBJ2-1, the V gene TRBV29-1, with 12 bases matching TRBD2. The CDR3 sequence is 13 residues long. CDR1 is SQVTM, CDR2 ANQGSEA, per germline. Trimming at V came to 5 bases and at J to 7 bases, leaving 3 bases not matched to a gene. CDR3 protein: CSVPSGRANEQFF. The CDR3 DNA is TGCAGCGTTCCTAGCGGGAGGGCGAATGAGCAGTTCTTC.

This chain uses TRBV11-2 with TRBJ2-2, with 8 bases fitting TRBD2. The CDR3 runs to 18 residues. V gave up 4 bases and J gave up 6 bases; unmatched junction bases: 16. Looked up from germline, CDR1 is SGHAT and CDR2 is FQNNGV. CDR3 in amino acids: CASSSTRGGLVLSGELFF. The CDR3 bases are TGTGCCAGCAGCTCCACACGGGGGGGACTAGTTTTGTCCGGGGAGCTGTTTTTT.

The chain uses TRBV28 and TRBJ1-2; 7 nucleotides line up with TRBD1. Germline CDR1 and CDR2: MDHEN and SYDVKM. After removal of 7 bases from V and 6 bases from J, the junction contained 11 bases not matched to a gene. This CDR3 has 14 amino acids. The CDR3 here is CASTSNPQGHGYTF. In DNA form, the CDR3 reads TGTGCCAGCACATCCAACCCACAGGGGCATGGCTACACCTTC.

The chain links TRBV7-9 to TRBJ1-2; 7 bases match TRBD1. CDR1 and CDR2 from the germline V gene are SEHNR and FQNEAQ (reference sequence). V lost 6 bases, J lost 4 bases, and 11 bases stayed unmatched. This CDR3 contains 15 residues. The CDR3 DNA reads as TGTGCCAGCAGACCAACGTTGGACAGGACCTATGGCTACACCTTC. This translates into CASRPTLDRTYGYTF.

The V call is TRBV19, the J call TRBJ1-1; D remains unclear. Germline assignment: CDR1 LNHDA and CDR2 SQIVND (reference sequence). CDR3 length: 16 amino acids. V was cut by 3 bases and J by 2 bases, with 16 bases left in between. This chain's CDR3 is CASSIILRSGNTEAFF. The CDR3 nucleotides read TGTGCCAGTAGTATCATCTTACGGTCAGGAAACACTGAAGCTTTCTTT.

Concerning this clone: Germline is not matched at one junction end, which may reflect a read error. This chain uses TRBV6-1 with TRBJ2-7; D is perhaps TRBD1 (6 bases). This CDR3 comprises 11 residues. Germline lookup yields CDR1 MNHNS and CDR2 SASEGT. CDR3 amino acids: CASSYRDNLRF. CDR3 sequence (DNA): TGTGCCAGCAGTTACAGGGACAACCTACGCTTC.

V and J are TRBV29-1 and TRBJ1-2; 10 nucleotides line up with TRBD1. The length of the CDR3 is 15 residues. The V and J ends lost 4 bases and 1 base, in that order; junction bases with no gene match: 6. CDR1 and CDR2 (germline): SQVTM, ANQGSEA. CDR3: CSVGGQGPFNYGYTF. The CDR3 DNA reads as TGCAGCGTTGGGGGACAGGGGCCTTTTAACTATGGCTACACCTTC.

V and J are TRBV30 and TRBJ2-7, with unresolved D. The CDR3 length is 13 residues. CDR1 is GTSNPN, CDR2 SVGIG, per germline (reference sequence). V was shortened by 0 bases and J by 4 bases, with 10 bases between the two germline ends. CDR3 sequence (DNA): TGTGCCTGGAGTGTCTCCCCCCTATACGAGCAGTACTTC. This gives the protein CAWSVSPLYEQYF.

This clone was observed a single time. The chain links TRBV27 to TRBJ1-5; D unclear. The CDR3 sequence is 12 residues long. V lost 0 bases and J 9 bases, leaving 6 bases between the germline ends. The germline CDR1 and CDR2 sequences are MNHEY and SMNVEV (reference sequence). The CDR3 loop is CASSLSRGPQHF. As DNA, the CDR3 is TGTGCCAGCAGTTTATCGCGGGGGCCCCAGCATTTT.

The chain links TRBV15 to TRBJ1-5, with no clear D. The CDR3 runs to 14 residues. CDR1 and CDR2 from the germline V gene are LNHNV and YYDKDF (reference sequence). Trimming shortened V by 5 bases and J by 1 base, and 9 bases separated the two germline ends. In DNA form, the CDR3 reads TGTGCCACCAGCTCACACCGAAGCAATCAGCCCCAGCATTTT. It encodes CATSSHRSNQPQHF.

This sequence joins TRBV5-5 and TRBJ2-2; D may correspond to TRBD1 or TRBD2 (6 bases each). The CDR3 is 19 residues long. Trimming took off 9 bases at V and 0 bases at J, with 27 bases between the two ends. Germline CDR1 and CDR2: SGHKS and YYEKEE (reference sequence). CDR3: CATRGAGWDRTANTGELFF. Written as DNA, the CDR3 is TGTGCCACCAGGGGTGCGGGGTGGGATAGGACGGCGAACACCGGGGAGCTGTTTTTT.

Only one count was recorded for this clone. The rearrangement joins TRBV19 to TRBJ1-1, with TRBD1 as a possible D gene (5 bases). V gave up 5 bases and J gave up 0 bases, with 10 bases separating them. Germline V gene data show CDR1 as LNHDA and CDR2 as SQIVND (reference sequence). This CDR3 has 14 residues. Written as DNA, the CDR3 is TGTGCCAGTAGTCCAGGGAACCTGAACACTGAAGCTTTCTTT. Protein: CASSPGNLNTEAFF.

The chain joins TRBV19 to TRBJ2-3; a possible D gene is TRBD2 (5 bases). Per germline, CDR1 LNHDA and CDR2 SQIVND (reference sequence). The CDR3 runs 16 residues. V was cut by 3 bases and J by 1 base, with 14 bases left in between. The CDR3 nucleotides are TGTGCCAGTAGTATCGTAGCGCCATTACGCACAGATACGCAGTATTTT. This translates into CASSIVAPLRTDTQYF.

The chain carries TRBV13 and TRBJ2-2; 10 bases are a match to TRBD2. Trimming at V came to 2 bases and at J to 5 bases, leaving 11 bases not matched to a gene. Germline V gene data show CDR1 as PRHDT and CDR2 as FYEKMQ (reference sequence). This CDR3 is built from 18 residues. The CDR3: CASSLSMKREGRTGELFF. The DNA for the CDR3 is TGTGCCAGCAGCTTATCGATGAAGCGGGAGGGCCGAACCGGGGAGCTGTTTTTT.

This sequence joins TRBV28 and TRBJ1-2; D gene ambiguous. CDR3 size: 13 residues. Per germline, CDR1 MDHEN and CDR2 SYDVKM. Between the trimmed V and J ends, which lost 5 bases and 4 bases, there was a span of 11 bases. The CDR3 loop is CASSTRGAYGYTF. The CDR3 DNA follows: TGTGCCAGCAGTACCCGGGGAGCCTATGGCTACACCTTC.

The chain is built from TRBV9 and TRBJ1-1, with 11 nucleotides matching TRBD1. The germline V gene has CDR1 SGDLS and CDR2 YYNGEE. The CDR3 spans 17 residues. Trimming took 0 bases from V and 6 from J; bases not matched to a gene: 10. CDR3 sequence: CASSVDPTGTGGSEAFF. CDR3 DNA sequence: TGTGCCAGCAGCGTAGACCCCACCGGGACAGGGGGGTCTGAAGCTTTCTTT.

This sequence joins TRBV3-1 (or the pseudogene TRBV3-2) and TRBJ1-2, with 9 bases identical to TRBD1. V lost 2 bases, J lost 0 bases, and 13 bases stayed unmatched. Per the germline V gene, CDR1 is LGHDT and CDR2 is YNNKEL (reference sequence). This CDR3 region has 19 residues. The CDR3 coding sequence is TGTGCCAGCAGCCAAAAGAACAGGGGGCTAACGGTATCTAACTATGGCTACACCTTC. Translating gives CASSQKNRGLTVSNYGYTF.

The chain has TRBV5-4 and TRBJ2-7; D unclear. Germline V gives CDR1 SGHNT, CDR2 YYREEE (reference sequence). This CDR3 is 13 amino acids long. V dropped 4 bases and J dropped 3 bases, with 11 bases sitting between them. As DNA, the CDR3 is TGTGCCAGCAGCACCGATAGTTACTACGAGCAGTACTTC. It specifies CASSTDSYYEQYF.

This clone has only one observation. The CDR3 reads CASSYGVGTSGNEQFF. The CDR3 DNA is TGTGCCAGCAGTTACGGGGTAGGGACTAGCGGCAATGAGCAGTTCTTC. The V and J genes are TRBV6-5 and TRBJ2-1; 11 bases align to TRBD2. Trimming cost V 2 bases and J 6 bases; bases outside gene matches: 6. This CDR3 contains 16 residues. Germline values: CDR1 MNHEY, CDR2 SVGAGI.

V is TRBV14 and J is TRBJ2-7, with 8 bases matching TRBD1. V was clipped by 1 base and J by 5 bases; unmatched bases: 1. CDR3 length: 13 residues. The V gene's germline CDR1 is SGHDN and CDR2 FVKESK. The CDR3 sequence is CASSQGQGNEQYF. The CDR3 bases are TGTGCCAGCAGCCAAGGACAGGGGAACGAGCAGTACTTC.

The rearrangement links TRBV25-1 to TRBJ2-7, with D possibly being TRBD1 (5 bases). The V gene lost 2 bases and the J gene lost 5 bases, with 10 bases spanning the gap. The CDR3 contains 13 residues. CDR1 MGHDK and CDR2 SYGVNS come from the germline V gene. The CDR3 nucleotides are TGTGCCAGCAGTGAAGAATACAGGCACGAGCAGTACTTC. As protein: CASSEEYRHEQYF.

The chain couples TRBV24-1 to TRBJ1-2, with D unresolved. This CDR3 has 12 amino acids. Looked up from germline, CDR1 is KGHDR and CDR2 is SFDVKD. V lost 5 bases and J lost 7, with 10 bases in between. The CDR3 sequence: CATSGEYGGYTF. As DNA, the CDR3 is TGTGCCACCAGTGGTGAGTACGGTGGCTACACCTTC.

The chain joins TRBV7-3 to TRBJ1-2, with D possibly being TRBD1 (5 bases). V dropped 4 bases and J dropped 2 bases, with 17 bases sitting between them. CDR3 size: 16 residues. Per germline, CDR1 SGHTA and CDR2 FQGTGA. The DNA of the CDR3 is TGTGCCAGCAGCTCCCAGGTGGGGCGGGGGAACTATGGCTACACCTTC. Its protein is CASSSQVGRGNYGYTF.

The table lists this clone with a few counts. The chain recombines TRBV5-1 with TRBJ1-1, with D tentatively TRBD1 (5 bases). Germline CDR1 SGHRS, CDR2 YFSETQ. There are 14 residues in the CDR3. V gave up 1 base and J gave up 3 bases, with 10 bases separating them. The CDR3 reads CASSLRRGDTEAFF. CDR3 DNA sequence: TGCGCCAGCAGCTTGAGAAGGGGTGACACTGAAGCTTTCTTT.

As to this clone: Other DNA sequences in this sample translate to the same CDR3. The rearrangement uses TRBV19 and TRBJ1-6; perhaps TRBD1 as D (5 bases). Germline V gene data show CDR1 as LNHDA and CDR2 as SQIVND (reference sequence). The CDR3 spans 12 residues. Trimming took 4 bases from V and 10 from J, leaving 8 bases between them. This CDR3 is CASSSQGSPLHF. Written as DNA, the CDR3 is TGTGCCAGTAGTAGTCAGGGCTCACCCCTCCACTTT.

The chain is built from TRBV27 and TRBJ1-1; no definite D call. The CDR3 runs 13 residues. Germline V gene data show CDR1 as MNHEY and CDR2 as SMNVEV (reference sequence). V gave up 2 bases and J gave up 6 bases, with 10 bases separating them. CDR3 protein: CASSLGFGAEAFF. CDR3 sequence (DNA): TGTGCCAGCAGTTTAGGTTTCGGGGCTGAAGCTTTCTTT.

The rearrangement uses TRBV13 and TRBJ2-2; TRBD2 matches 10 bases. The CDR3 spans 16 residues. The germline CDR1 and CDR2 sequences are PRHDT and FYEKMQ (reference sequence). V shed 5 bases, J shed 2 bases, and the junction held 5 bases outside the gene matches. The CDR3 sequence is CASSARTSGNTGELFF. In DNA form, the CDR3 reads TGTGCCAGCAGCGCTCGGACTAGCGGAAACACCGGGGAGCTGTTTTTT.

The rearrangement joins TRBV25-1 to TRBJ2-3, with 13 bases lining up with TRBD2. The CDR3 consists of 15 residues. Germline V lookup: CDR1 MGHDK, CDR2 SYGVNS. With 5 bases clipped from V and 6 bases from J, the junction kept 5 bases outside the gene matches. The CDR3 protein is CASSPTSGRGDTQYF. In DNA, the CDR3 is TGTGCCAGCAGTCCTACTAGCGGGAGGGGGGATACGCAGTATTTT.

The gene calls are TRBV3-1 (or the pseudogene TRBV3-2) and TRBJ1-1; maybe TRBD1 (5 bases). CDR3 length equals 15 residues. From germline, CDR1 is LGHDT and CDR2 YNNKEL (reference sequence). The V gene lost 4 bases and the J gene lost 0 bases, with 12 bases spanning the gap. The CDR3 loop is CASSPRGGMNTEAFF. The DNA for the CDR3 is TGTGCCAGCAGCCCACGGGGGGGGATGAACACTGAAGCTTTCTTT.